This T cell receptor beta chain was captured in a study of beta chain features in type 1 diabetes. Notes on the study in general: Among all four CD4+ subsets, Type 1 diabetes patients had TCRB CDR3s that were moderately but significantly shorter.

Only one heparinised blood draw was taken per donor, and its volume averaged approximately 0.11 L. The authors reverse transcribed all of the isolated RNA, so sequencing captured expressed TCRB transcripts. Sequencing used immunoSEQ multiplex PCR; TCRdb keeps in-frame clones, though not all of them. The repertoire includes roughly 700,000 clones, 13% of them detected once, and 0.022% sits in the top ten. This clone occurred a few times. Antigen unknown. This CDR3 has 16 residues. Germline-derived CDR1 and CDR2 are ENHRY and SYGVKD. V trimming: 3 bases; J trimming: 3 bases; junction bases outside the gene matches: 7.

The chain has TRBV10-3 and TRBJ2-7; 11 nucleotides match TRBD1. Sequencing was carried out using naive CD4+ T cells from blood. The receptor comes from a man younger than 35 with type 1 diabetes. The CDR3 spells CAISDFGQGAIYEQYF. The CDR3, as DNA: TGTGCCATCAGTGATTTCGGACAGGGGGCTATCTACGAGCAGTACTTC.